The rows below give T cell receptor beta chains drawn from one sample of a study of technical replicates of blood from four donors. Method: immunoSEQ multiplex PCR; TCRdb's copy keeps in-frame clones and lacks some. The table has 55,000 to 65,000 clones, 86% seen once. Specimen: PBMCs. These receptors all come from a human donor in good health. Some clones in this sample may be carry-over from other donors' samples. CDR3s include the opening cysteine and the closing phenylalanine or tryptophan. The D gene is left open where the match is weak. Clone size is stated in some rows and not others, as once, few, many or a class when expanded.

j_call | v_call | clone_size | d_call | cdr3_nt | cdr3_aa
TRBJ1-6 | TRBV2 | NA | NA | TGTGCCAGCAGTGATCCCCCCGATAATTCACCCCTCCACTTT | CASSDPPDNSPLHF
TRBJ2-7 | TRBV7-2 | NA | NA | TGTGCCAGCAGCTTTTTCACTAGCTACGAGCAGTACTTC | CASSFFTSYEQYF
TRBJ2-2 | TRBV9 | NA | NA | TGTGCCAGCGGATCCCTAAGCGGAGAGAACACCGGGGAGCTGTTTTTT | CASGSLSGENTGELFF
TRBJ2-4 | TRBV15 | NA | NA | TGTGCCACCAGCAGAGATTATCAGGCAGGGAGGAGAGGGAGCATTCAGTACTTC | CATSRDYQAGRRGSIQYF
TRBJ1-1 | TRBV7-9 | NA | NA | TGTGCCAGCAGCTTATGGGCAGATAGTAACACTGAAGCTTTCTTT | CASSLWADSNTEAFF
TRBJ2-1 | TRBV9 | NA | TRBD1 | TGTGCCAGCAGCGTAGGGGACAGGGAGATCAATGAGCAGTTCTTC | CASSVGDREINEQFF
TRBJ1-1 | TRBV19 | few | NA | TGTGCCTCAGGGGTCGGGTCTGAAGCTTTCTTT | CASGVGSEAFF
TRBJ2-7 | TRBV5-4 | NA | TRBD1 | TGTGCCAGCAGCTTGGCCGCAGGGGACAGGGGCCACGAGCAGTACTTC | CASSLAAGDRGHEQYF
TRBJ2-1 | TRBV2 | NA | NA | TGTGCCAGCAGTGATGGTTCCTACAGCTCCTACAATGAGCAGTTCTTC | CASSDGSYSSYNEQFF
TRBJ2-3 | TRBV19 | NA | NA | TGTGCCAGTAGTATCGGTGGGGGGGCCTTAGCAGATACGCAGTATTTT | CASSIGGGALADTQYF
TRBJ2-7 | TRBV18 | NA | TRBD1 | TGTGCCAGCTCACCTCGGCAGGGGGAGTACGAGCAGTACTTC | CASSPRQGEYEQYF
TRBJ2-1 | TRBV6-1 | NA | NA | TGTGCCAGCAGACACCGCTCCTACAATGAGCAGTTCTTC | CASRHRSYNEQFF
TRBJ2-7 | TRBV27 | NA | NA | TGTGCCAGCAGTCTGGAGGCCTCCTACGAGCAGTACTTC | CASSLEASYEQYF
TRBJ2-7 | TRBV29-1 | NA | TRBD1 | TGCAGCGTCTTCATCCGGGACAGGGGAGTTCACGAGCAGTACTTC | CSVFIRDRGVHEQYF
TRBJ2-7 | TRBV7-9 | NA | TRBD1 | TGTGCCAGCAGCGTGGGACAGATCTACGAGCAGTACTTC | CASSVGQIYEQYF
TRBJ1-2 | TRBV6-6 | NA | NA | TGTGCCAGCACTCCGGGGGGTCTAGCTGGCTACACCTTC | CASTPGGLAGYTF
TRBJ2-7 | TRBV13 | NA | TRBD2 | TGTGCCAGCAGCCATGGGGGAGGGAGCCTACGCTCCTACGAGCAGTACTTC | CASSHGGGSLRSYEQYF
TRBJ1-4 | TRBV4-3 | NA | NA | TGCGCCAGCAGCCAAGAAGGCAGGGCTAATGAAAAACTGTTTTTT | CASSQEGRANEKLFF
TRBJ1-2 | TRBV2 | once | TRBD1 | TGTGCCAGCAGTGAAGGGACAGGGGGCGCTGATGGCTACACCTTC | CASSEGTGGADGYTF
TRBJ2-2 | TRBV2 | NA | TRBD1 | TGTGCCAGCAGTGGGGACAGGGCCACCGGGGAGCTGTTTTTT | CASSGDRATGELFF
TRBJ2-3 | TRBV29-1 | NA | TRBD2 | TGCAGCGTTGGGGGACTAGCGGGAGGATCAGATACGCAGTATTTT | CSVGGLAGGSDTQYF
TRBJ2-6 | TRBV5-4 | few | TRBD2 | TGTGCCAGCAGCTTGGGACTAGCGGGGGGCCGCTCTGGGGCCAACGTCCTGACTTTC | CASSLGLAGGRSGANVLTF
TRBJ1-1 | TRBV5-1 | NA | TRBD1 | TGCGCCAGCAGCTTGGGACAGGGGAAGGCTGAAGCTTTCTTT | CASSLGQGKAEAFF
TRBJ1-2 | TRBV7-9 | few | NA | TGTGCCAGCAGCTTACTTGGGCCAAACTATGGCTACACCTTC | CASSLLGPNYGYTF
TRBJ2-5 | TRBV5-4 | NA | TRBD1 | TGTGCCAGCAGCTTCCTTCCAGGGGGCGAGGGGGACGGGGAGACCCAGTACTTC | CASSFLPGGEGDGETQYF
TRBJ2-1 | TRBV4-3 | NA | TRBD2 | TGCGCCAGCAGCCAAGGTCTAAAATGGCGGGAGGACCCCTACAATGAGCAGTTCTTC | CASSQGLKWREDPYNEQFF
TRBJ1-5 | TRBV7-2 | once | NA | TGTGCCAGCAGTCCGGACATCAATAGCAATCAGCCCCAGCATTTT | CASSPDINSNQPQHF
TRBJ2-1 | TRBV6-5 | NA | TRBD1 | TGTGCCAGCAGACAGAGGACAGGGGCGGACGATGAGCAGTTCTTC | CASRQRTGADDEQFF
TRBJ2-7 | TRBV6-1 | few | NA | TGTGCCAGCAGTGACTTACATGGCTACGAGCAGTACTTC | CASSDLHGYEQYF
TRBJ1-6 | TRBV6-1 | NA | NA | TGTGCCAGCAGTGAAGCCCCCCCGCAGGGTGGGAATTCACCCCTCCACTTT | CASSEAPPQGGNSPLHF
TRBJ1-1 | TRBV6-1 | few | NA | TGTGCCAGCCACCGCGGCACTGAAGCTTTCTTT | CASHRGTEAFF
TRBJ1-6 | TRBV27 | once | TRBD1 | TGTGCCAGCAGCACGACAGGGCTAGGGTCACCCCTCCACTTT | CASSTTGLGSPLHF
TRBJ2-7 | TRBV7-9 | NA | NA | TGTGCCAGCGGAGACGGGATGCGCGAGCAGTACTTC | CASGDGMREQYF
TRBJ2-1 | TRBV13 | NA | NA | TGTGCCAGCAGCTTAGCCGGGATAACCTCAGAACTCTTCTCCTACAATGAGCAGTTCTTC | CASSLAGITSELFSYNEQFF
TRBJ2-7 | TRBV7-8 | NA | TRBD1 | TGTGCCAGCAGCTTCGGACAGGGGCCCTACGAGCAGTACTTC | CASSFGQGPYEQYF
TRBJ1-5 | TRBV2 | NA | NA | TGTGCCAGCGGCCTGGGGAGGGAGGGTAGGCCCCAGCATTTT | CASGLGREGRPQHF
TRBJ2-7 | TRBV5-6 | NA | NA | TGTGCCAGCAGCAAGCCGGGACTGACGGCCTACGAGCAGTACTTC | CASSKPGLTAYEQYF
TRBJ2-2 | TRBV7-2 | NA | TRBD1 | TGTGCCAGCAGCGTATGGACAGGGCGTACCGGGGAGCTGTTTTTT | CASSVWTGRTGELFF
TRBJ2-5 | TRBV7-2 | NA | TRBD1 | TGTGCCAGCAGCTTAGGAGGGGGCAGAGAGACCCAGTACTTC | CASSLGGGRETQYF
TRBJ2-1 | TRBV4-3 | NA | NA | TGCGCCAGCAGCCAAGATGTGAGCTACAATGAGCAGTTCTTC | CASSQDVSYNEQFF
TRBJ2-2 | TRBV11-3 | NA | TRBD1 | TGTGCCAGCACCTCGGGACAGGGGCTCACCGGGGAGCTGTTTTTT | CASTSGQGLTGELFF